This TCR beta chain was profiled in a study of T cell responses to AZD1222 COVID-19 vaccine. This clone was detected a few times. The antigen is not known. CDR1 and CDR2 (germline): SGHRS, YFSETQ. With 4 bases clipped from V and 3 bases from J, the junction kept 8 bases outside the gene matches. CDR3 length equals 17 residues. Study-wide points: Across spike, vaccine-associated CD4 TCRs were found, dominant at 160-218 and 743-854. Recipients of two AZD1222 doses showed rising Spike-specific TCR breadth and depth. Donors in the cohort were predominantly white British and more often female, and clonal diversity was possibly underestimated. Nearly half of spike-specific TCRs reportedly target variant regions that are unmutated in the B.1.351 and B.1.1.7 variants.

Repertoires were generated with immunoSEQ multiplex PCR, while TCRdb's copy carries only in-frame clones and drops some. The sample includes about 130,000 clones, under 95% of them seen just once. The chain combines TRBV5-1 with TRBJ2-1, with 12 bases that match TRBD2. The clonotype originates from an adult in good health. Sequences were derived from peripheral blood, sampled on day 0 of AZD1222 vaccination. The CDR3: CASSPLRTSGDYNEQFF. The CDR3 DNA is TGCGCCAGCAGCCCGCTGAGGACTAGCGGGGACTACAATGAGCAGTTCTTC. The full variable domain, in which reference TRBV5-1 and TRBJ2-1 provide the parts outside the CDR3, is KAGVTQTPRYLIKTRGQQVTLSCSPISGHRSVSWYQQTPGQGLQFLFEYFSETQRNKGNFPGRFSGRQFSNSRSEMNVSTLELGDSALYLCASSPLRTSGDYNEQFFGPGTRLTVL.